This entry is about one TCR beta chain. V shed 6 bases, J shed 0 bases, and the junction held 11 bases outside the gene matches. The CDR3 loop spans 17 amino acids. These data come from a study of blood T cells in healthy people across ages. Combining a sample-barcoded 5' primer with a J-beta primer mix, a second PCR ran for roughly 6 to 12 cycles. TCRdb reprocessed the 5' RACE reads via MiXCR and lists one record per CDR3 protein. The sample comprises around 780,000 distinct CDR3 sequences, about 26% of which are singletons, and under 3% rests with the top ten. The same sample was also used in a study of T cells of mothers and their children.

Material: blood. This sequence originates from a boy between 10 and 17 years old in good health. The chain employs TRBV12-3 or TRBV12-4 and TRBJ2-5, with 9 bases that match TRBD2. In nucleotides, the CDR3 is TGTGCCAGCAGCGTAGGGGTGGCTAGCGGGGACCAAGAGACCCAGTACTTC. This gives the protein CASSVGVASGDQETQYF.